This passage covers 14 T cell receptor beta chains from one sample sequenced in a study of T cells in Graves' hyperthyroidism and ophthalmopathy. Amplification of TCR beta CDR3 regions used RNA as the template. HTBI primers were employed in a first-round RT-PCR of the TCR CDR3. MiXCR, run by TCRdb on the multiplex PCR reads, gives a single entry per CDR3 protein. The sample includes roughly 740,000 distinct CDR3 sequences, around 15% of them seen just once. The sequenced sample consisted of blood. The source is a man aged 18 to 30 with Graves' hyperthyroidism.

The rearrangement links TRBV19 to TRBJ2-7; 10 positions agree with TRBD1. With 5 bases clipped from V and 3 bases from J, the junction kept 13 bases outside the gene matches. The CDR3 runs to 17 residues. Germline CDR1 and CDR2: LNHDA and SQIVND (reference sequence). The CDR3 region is CASSDGPGTGENYEQYF. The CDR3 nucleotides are TGTGCCAGTAGTGACGGTCCCGGGACAGGGGAAAACTACGAGCAGTACTTC.

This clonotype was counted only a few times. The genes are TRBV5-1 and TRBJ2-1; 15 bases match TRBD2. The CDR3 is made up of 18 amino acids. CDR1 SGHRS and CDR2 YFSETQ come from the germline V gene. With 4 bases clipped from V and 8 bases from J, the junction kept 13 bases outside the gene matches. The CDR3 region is CASSPGLAGGLSSYEQFF. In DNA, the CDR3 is TGCGCCAGCAGCCCCGGACTAGCGGGAGGGTTGAGTTCATATGAGCAGTTCTTC.

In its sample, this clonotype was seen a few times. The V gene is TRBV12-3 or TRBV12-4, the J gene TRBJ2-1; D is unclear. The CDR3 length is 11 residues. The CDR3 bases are TGTGCGATAGGCTCCTACAATGAGCAGTTCTTC. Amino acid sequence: CAIGSYNEQFF.

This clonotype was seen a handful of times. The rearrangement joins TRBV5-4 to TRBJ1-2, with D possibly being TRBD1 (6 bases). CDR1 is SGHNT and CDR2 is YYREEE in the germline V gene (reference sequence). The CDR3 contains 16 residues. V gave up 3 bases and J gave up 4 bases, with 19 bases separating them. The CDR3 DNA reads TGTGCCAGCAGCTCCCCCCTCAACACAGGGTTCTATGGCTACACCTTC. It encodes CASSSPLNTGFYGYTF.

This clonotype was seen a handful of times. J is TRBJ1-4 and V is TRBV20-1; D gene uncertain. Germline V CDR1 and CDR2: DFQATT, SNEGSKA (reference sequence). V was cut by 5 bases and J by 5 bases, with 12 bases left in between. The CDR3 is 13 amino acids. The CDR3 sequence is CSALRKENEKLFF. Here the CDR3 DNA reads TGCAGTGCTCTTAGAAAAGAGAATGAAAAACTGTTTTTT.

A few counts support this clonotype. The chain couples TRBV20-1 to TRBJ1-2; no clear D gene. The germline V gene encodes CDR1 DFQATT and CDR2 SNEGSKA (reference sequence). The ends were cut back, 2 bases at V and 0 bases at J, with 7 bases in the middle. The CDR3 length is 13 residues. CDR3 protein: CSARRASNYGYTF. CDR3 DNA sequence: TGCAGTGCTAGACGGGCCTCTAACTATGGCTACACCTTC.

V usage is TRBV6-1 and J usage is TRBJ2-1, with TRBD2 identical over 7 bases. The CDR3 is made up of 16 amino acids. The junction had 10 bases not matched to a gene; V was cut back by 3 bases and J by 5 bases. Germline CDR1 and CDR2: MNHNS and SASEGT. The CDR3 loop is CASSDTPGLRNNEQFF. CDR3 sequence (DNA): TGTGCCAGCAGTGACACACCGGGACTAAGGAACAATGAGCAGTTCTTC.

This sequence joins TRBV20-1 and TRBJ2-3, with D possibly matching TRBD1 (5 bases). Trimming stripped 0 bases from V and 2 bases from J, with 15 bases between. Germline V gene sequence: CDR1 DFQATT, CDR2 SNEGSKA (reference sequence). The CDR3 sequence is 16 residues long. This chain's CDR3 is CSARDQGRVHTDTQYF. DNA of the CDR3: TGCAGTGCTAGAGACCAGGGCAGGGTTCACACAGATACGCAGTATTTT.

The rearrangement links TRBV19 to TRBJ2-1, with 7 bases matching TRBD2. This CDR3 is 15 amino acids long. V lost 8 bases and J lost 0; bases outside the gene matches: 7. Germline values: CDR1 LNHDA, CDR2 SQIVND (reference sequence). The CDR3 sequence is CASGASGTSYNEQFF. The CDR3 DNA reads TGTGCCAGTGGGGCTAGCGGTACCTCCTACAATGAGCAGTTCTTC.

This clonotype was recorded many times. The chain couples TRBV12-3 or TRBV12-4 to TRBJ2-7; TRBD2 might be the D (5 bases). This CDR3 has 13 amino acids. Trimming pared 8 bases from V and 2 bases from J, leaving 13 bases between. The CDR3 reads CASGFQEAYEQYF. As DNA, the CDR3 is TGTGCCAGCGGATTCCAGGAGGCCTACGAGCAGTACTTC.

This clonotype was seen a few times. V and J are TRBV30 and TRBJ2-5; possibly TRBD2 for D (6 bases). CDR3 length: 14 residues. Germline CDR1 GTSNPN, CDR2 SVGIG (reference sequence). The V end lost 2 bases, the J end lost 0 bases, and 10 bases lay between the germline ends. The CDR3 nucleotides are TGTGCCTGGAGTCGGGGGTCGTACCAAGAGACCCAGTACTTC. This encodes CAWSRGSYQETQYF.

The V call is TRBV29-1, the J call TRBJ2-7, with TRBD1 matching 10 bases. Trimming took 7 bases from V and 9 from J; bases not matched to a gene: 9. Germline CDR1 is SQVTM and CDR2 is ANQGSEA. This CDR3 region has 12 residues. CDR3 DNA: TGCAGCGCTGGGACAGGGGATTCCGCGCAGTACTTC. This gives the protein CSAGTGDSAQYF.

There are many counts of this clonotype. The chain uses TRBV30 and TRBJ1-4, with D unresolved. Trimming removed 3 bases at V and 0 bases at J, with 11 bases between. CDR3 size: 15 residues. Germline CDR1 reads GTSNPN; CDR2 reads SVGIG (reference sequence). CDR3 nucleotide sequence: TGTGCCTGGAGCGTTACCCGATCAACTAATGAAAAACTGTTTTTT. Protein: CAWSVTRSTNEKLFF.

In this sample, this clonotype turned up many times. CDR3 in amino acids: CASSSHAGYTF. CDR3 nucleotide sequence: TGTGCCAGCAGCAGTCATGCTGGCTACACCTTC. V and J are TRBV6-1 and TRBJ1-2, with D uncertain. The CDR3 spans 11 residues. Trimming removed 6 bases from V and 7 bases from J, with 9 bases in between. Germline CDR1 reads MNHNS; CDR2 reads SASEGT.